This entry describes one T cell receptor (beta chain). The specificity of this receptor is unknown. No base quality values were provided; no much bigger clone lies one nucleotide off. These data belong to a study of blood T cell repertoires in COVID-19 (dated by TCRdb to 2018 to 2020). General notes on the study: Samples from collaborators originated in the United States, Italy and Spain and spanned both the acute and convalescent phases of COVID-19. The prospective study material was composed of cDNA or gDNA derived from T cells, B-cell-depleted T cells, or PBMCs. Subjects who had been exposed to COVID-19, were actively infected with it, or had recovered from it provided the deeply sampled blood TCRbeta repertoires that made up the dataset. The repertoires were released in a freely available public database meant as a resource for research on the immune response to SARS-CoV-2. Samples were obtained from the ongoing ImmuneRACE study (first 160 participants) and from 1,000 to 1,500 subjects provided by 6 global collaborators. A de-identified subject ID, COVID-19 status, age in years and sex were almost always included in the sample metadata. Where available, HLA class I and class II types were taken from metadata supplied by the sample provider and were not determined by assay-based typing.

The immunoSEQ Assay, a bias-controlled multiplex PCR, was used to amplify TCRbeta CDR3 regions from genomic DNA. The paper's data handling went like this. The number of nucleated cells in each sample was estimated from the amplification of reference gene primers within the assay. To quantify the absolute abundance of each unique TCRbeta CDR3 rearrangement, sequence reads were collapsed and filtered. Productive Simpson clonality was computed per sample as the square root of Simpson's diversity index over productive rearrangements. The table was pulled from immuneACCESS by TCRdb, which kept in-frame rearrangements only. Such tables lose some clones; where checked, under half of the loss comes from unresolved V genes, and the rest has no known cause. Clone size and the V and J calls come from that table; the DNA yielded D and trimming. The sample yields 110,000 to 150,000 clones; approximately 91% were counted once. About 10% of the sample lies in the top ten.

The collaborating institutions used their own protocols to collect whole blood in K2EDTA tubes. For TCRbeta analysis, collaborators shipped samples as frozen whole blood, isolated PBMCs, or DNA extracted from either of those sample types. What the study reported, not specific to this receptor: The quantity of clinical and demographic metadata differed by source and by participant and was supplied without curation.

This TCR was sampled from a man aged 45-65 years with active or convalescent COVID-19. The source material was peripheral blood.

For the CDR3, the sequence is CASSRAQGAGYGYTF. The DNA sequence is given as TGTGCCAGCTCACGAGCCCAGGGGGCGGGCTATGGCTACACCTTC. Rearrangement joined TRBV18 to TRBJ1-2; 8 bases in between match TRBD1. The CDR3, cysteine through phenylalanine, is 15 amino acids long. CDR3 DNA only is kept here, 45 bases in frame from base 1. The germline V gene specifies KGHSH as CDR1 and LQKENI as CDR2. V loses 4 bases at its end and J loses 4 bases; junction bases beyond the gene matches: 8. Here the CDR3 is joined to the reference TRBV18 and TRBJ1-2 genes, and the full variable domain is: NAGVMQNPRHLVRRRGQEARLRCSPMKGHSHVYWYRQLPEEGLKFMVYLQKENIIDESGMPKERFSAEFPKEGPSILRIQQVVRGDSAAYFCASSRAQGAGYGYTFGSGTRLTVV.